This is a list of T cell receptor beta chains from one sample in a study of cytomegalovirus exposure and HLA in healthy donors. Measured with immunoSEQ multiplex PCR; TCRdb has only the in-frame clones, and not every one. The table records some 150,000 clones, 77% of them present only once. Material for sequencing was PBMCs. All receptors come from a female donor in good health and CMV-seronegative. Both conserved end residues are part of each CDR3. D genes are given only for firm matches. A clone size is listed for some rows: how often the clone was seen (once, few, many), or a class if it is expanded.

DNA: TGTGCCAGCAGCTTTCGGGACAGGGCGGATGGCTACACCTTC
CDR3: CASSFRDRADGYTF
D: TRBD1
V: TRBV5-4
J: TRBJ1-2
size: NA

DNA: TGTGCCAGCTCATACAACAGGGACAACGAGCAGTACTTC
CDR3: CASSYNRDNEQYF
D: NA
V: TRBV18
J: TRBJ2-7
size: NA

DNA: TGTGCCAGCAGCTCCAGGACAGACCAAGAGACCCAGTACTTC
CDR3: CASSSRTDQETQYF
D: NA
V: TRBV11-3
J: TRBJ2-5
size: NA

DNA: TGTGCTAGCAGCTTAGGAGCGGGGGGGAACACCGGGGAGCTGTTTTTT
CDR3: CASSLGAGGNTGELFF
D: TRBD2
V: TRBV7-7
J: TRBJ2-2
size: NA

DNA: TGCGCCAGCAGGTTTGCAGACACCGGGGAGCTGTTTTTT
CDR3: CASRFADTGELFF
D: NA
V: TRBV5-1
J: TRBJ2-2
size: few

DNA: TGTGCCAGCTCACCACCCGCCCAGGGAGGGGAGACCCAGTACTTC
CDR3: CASSPPAQGGETQYF
D: TRBD2
V: TRBV18
J: TRBJ2-5
size: once

DNA: TGTGCCAGCAGCTCCGAGACAGAGAACACTGAAGCTTTCTTT
CDR3: CASSSETENTEAFF
D: NA
V: TRBV5-8
J: TRBJ1-1
size: NA

DNA: TGTGCCAGCAGCCCCGGTCTGTATGGCTACACCTTC
CDR3: CASSPGLYGYTF
D: NA
V: TRBV2
J: TRBJ1-2
size: NA

DNA: TGTGCCAGCAGCATCAGGGGTCTCCTTAAGAACACTGAAGCTTTCTTT
CDR3: CASSIRGLLKNTEAFF
D: NA
V: TRBV7-8
J: TRBJ1-1
size: NA

DNA: TGTGCCAGCTCACCTACGACAGGAATCTTATATACTGAAGCTTTCTTT
CDR3: CASSPTTGILYTEAFF
D: NA
V: TRBV18
J: TRBJ1-1
size: once